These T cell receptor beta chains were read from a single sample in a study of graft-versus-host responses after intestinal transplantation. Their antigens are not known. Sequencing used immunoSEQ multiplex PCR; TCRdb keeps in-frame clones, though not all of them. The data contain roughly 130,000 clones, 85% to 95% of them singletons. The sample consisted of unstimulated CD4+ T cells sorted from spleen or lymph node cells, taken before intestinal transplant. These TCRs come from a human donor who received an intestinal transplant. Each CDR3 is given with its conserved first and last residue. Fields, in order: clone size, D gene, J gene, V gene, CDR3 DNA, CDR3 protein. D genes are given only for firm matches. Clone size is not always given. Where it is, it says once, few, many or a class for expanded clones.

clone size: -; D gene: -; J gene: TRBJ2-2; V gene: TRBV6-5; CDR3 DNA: TGTGCCAGCAGTTACCAGGTGAACACCGGGGAGCTGTTTTTT; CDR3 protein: CASSYQVNTGELFF
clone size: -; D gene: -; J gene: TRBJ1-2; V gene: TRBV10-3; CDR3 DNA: TGTGCCATCAGTCTGAGCGGATATGGCTACACCTTC; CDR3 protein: CAISLSGYGYTF
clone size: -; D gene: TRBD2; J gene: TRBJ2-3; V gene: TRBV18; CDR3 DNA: TGTGCCAGCTCACCAGGGTCTAGCGGGAGTACTCCAGATACGCAGTATTTT; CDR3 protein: CASSPGSSGSTPDTQYF
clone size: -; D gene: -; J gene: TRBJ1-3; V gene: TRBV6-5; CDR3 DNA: TGTGCCAGCAGTTACTCGAACAGGGTTGGGGGAAACACCATATATTTT; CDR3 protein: CASSYSNRVGGNTIYF
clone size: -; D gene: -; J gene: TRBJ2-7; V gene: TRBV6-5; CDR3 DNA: TGTGCCAGCCAACGGGAATCCACCTACGAGCAGTACTTC; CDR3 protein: CASQRESTYEQYF
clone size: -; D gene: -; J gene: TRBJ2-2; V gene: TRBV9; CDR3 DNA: TGTGCCAGCAGCGTAGTAATAGCGGCGAACACCGGGGAGCTGTTTTTT; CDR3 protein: CASSVVIAANTGELFF
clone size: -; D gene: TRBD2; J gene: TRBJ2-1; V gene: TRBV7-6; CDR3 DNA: TGTGCCAGCAGCTCCGAGGGACTAGCGGACAATGAGCAGTTCTTC; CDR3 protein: CASSSEGLADNEQFF
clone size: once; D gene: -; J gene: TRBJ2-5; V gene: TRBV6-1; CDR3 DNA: TGTGCCAGCAGTGATTTCGACAGTGAAGAGACCCAGTACTTC; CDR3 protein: CASSDFDSEETQYF
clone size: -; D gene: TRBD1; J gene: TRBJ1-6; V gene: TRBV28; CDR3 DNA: TGTGCCAGCAGCCCGGGACAGAATTCACCCCTCCACTTT; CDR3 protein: CASSPGQNSPLHF
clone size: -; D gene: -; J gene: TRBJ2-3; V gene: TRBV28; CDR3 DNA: TGTGCCAGCAGTTTAGTGACAGGATCCACAGATACGCAGTATTTT; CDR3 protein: CASSLVTGSTDTQYF
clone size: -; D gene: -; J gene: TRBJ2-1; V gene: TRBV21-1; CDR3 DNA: TGTGCCAGCAGCAAGGTGGTCAGGAGGGCGGGTGAGCAGTTCTTC; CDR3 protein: CASSKVVRRAGEQFF
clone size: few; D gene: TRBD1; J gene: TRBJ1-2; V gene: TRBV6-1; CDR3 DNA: TGTGCCAGCAGTTTGCATGGGACAGCTAACTATGGCTACACCTTC; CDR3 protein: CASSLHGTANYGYTF
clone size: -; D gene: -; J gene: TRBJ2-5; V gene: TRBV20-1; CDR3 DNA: TGCAGTGCTAGAGATCGGCGCCCCCACTTC; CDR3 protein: CSARDRRPHF
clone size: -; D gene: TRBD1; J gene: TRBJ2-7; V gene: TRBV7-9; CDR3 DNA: TGTGCCAGCAGCTTTCCCCCAACAGGGGGCGCATACGAGCAGTACTTC; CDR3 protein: CASSFPPTGGAYEQYF
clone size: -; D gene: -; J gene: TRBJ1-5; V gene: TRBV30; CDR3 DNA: TGTGCCTGGAGTACCAGGGGCAATCAGCCCCAGCATTTT; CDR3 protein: CAWSTRGNQPQHF
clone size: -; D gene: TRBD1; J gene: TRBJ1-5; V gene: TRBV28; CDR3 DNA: TGTGCCAGCAGTGTAACCGGGACAGGGGGCCATCAGCCCCAGCATTTT; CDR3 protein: CASSVTGTGGHQPQHF